Listed below are T cell receptor beta chains from one sample, sequenced in a study of T-cell reconstitution after alpha-beta-depleted transplantation in children. TCRdb independently ran MiXCR on the PCR reads; one entry per CDR3 protein. This sample has 90,000 to 130,000 distinct CDR3 sequences, with 10% found just once. The sequences come from PBMCs from the stem cell graft donor, collected from the stem cell graft. These receptors all stem from a human donor who donated a stem cell graft to a child with acute lymphoblastic leukemia. CDR3s include the opening cysteine and the closing phenylalanine or tryptophan. A D gene is named only where the DNA matches it firmly. Rows give clone size only sometimes, using once, few, many, or a class for an expanded clone.

V gene	clone size	J gene	D gene	CDR3 protein	CDR3 DNA
TRBV27	many	TRBJ1-1	NA	CASSFYYGADTEAFF	TGTGCCAGCAGTTTTTACTACGGGGCGGACACTGAAGCTTTCTTT
TRBV28	many	TRBJ1-1	NA	CASSFRGGTEAFF	TGTGCCAGCAGTTTTCGGGGAGGGACTGAAGCTTTCTTT
TRBV20-1	many	TRBJ2-3	NA	CSARGTPYTDTQYF	TGCAGTGCTAGGGGTACGCCCTACACAGATACGCAGTATTTT
TRBV7-6	NA	TRBJ2-3	TRBD2	CASSHSSGISTDTQYF	TGTGCCAGCAGCCACTCGAGCGGGATTAGCACAGATACGCAGTATTTT
TRBV18	many	TRBJ2-1	NA	CASSPEADLKQFF	TGTGCCAGCTCACCGGAGGCAGACCTAAAGCAGTTCTTC
TRBV20-1	many	TRBJ1-5	TRBD1	CSARSTGGSDQPQHF	TGCAGTGCTAGAAGCACAGGGGGTTCCGATCAGCCCCAGCATTTT
TRBV18	many	TRBJ2-7	NA	CASSQGPLYEQYF	TGTGCCAGCTCACAGGGACCACTTTACGAGCAGTACTTC
TRBV12-3/TRBV12-4	many	TRBJ2-7	NA	CASSKTGSQYF	TGTGCCAGCAGTAAAACAGGGTCACAGTACTTC
TRBV30	many	TRBJ1-1	NA	CAWSPRFTEAFF	TGTGCCTGGAGCCCACGTTTTACTGAAGCTTTCTTT
TRBV3-1	many	TRBJ2-7	NA	CASSTTTRTYEQYF	TGTGCCAGCAGCACCACTACGCGAACCTACGAGCAGTACTTC
TRBV20-1	many	TRBJ2-1	NA	CSALRGEQFF	TGCAGTGCTTTGCGGGGTGAGCAGTTCTTC
TRBV14	many	TRBJ2-7	TRBD2	CASSQGLAEKTSYEQYF	TGTGCCAGCAGCCAAGGACTAGCGGAAAAGACGTCCTACGAGCAGTACTTC
TRBV7-2	NA	TRBJ2-1	TRBD2	CASSLLAGDYDEQFF	TGTGCCAGCAGCTTACTAGCGGGAGATTACGATGAGCAGTTCTTC
TRBV29-1	many	TRBJ2-1	TRBD2	CSAHPTSGAGNEQFF	TGCAGCGCCCATCCGACTAGCGGAGCCGGTAATGAGCAGTTCTTC
TRBV10-3	many	TRBJ1-5	NA	CAISDRVDQPQHF	TGTGCCATCAGTGATCGGGTAGATCAGCCCCAGCATTTT
TRBV4-3	many	TRBJ2-1	NA	CASSQELKLEQFF	TGCGCCAGCAGCCAAGAGTTAAAACTAGAGCAGTTCTTC
TRBV10-3	many	TRBJ1-4	TRBD1	CAISEGQGANEKLFF	TGTGCCATCAGTGAGGGACAGGGGGCTAATGAAAAACTGTTTTTT
TRBV9	many	TRBJ2-1	TRBD2	CASSLSPGGYEQFF	TGTGCCAGCAGCCTATCCCCGGGAGGCTATGAGCAGTTCTTC
TRBV3-1	many	TRBJ2-7	TRBD2	CASSQLQAGGTGEQYF	TGTGCCAGCAGCCAACTACAAGCGGGGGGCACGGGCGAGCAGTACTTC
TRBV5-1	many	TRBJ1-1	NA	CASSLELVNTEAFF	TGCGCCAGCAGCTTGGAGTTGGTGAACACTGAAGCTTTCTTT
TRBV3-1	many	TRBJ2-7	NA	CASSQDLLEGEQYF	TGTGCCAGCAGCCAAGATTTACTAGAGGGCGAGCAGTACTTC
TRBV4-3	many	TRBJ2-3	TRBD1	CASSQDGRGRGTDTQYF	TGCGCCAGCAGCCAAGATGGCAGGGGGCGCGGTACAGATACGCAGTATTTT
TRBV27	many	TRBJ1-2	TRBD1	CASSHRTGGASYGYTF	TGTGCCAGCAGTCACCGGACAGGGGGCGCTTCCTATGGCTACACCTTC
TRBV7-7	many	TRBJ2-7	TRBD2	CASSRSRGRLAGPKDFYEQYF	TGTGCCAGCAGCCGATCCCGGGGACGGCTAGCGGGACCCAAAGACTTCTACGAGCAGTACTTC
TRBV20-1	many	TRBJ1-2	TRBD1	CSASLSGQGEGYGYTF	TGCAGTGCTAGCCTTTCGGGACAGGGGGAAGGCTATGGCTACACCTTC
TRBV12-3/TRBV12-4	many	TRBJ2-3	TRBD2	CASSTRGTNTDTQYF	TGTGCCAGCAGCACCCGGGGGACTAACACAGATACGCAGTATTTT
TRBV4-1	many	TRBJ2-5	NA	CASSQVDYGRVQETQYF	TGCGCCAGCAGCCAAGTCGACTACGGCAGGGTCCAAGAGACCCAGTACTTC
TRBV5-4	NA	TRBJ1-5	NA	CASGSGGGGLQPQHF	TGTGCCAGCGGCTCGGGGGGTGGAGGGCTGCAGCCCCAGCATTTT